Included here is one T cell receptor (beta chain) sequence, with context. Its antigen is unknown. These data are taken from a study of metastatic and nonmetastatic thyroid tumors. V was cut by 4 bases and J by 4 bases, with 14 bases left in between. The CDR3 is 15 amino acids. Germline assignment: CDR1 SGHNT and CDR2 YYREEE (reference sequence). Nobody among the patients had been given any treatment before thyroid surgery. Study-wide results and limits: When malignant thyroid tumors were compared with benign nodules, TCR beta diversity was reportedly significantly higher in the malignant tumors. This held in both blood and tumor samples.

In the original workflow: Using the CDR3 differences seen across clinicopathological groups, the authors built a distant-metastasis classifier for papillary thyroid cancer, which was meant to discriminate distant-metastatic patients. TCRdb re-analyzed the PCR reads using MiXCR. These V and J calls derive from TCRdb rather than the authors' analysis. The sample lists around 19,000 clones; roughly 20% were seen once. The receptor comes from a female donor with papillary thyroid cancer or a benign thyroid nodule (not recorded which). Some clones in this sample may be carry-over from other donors' samples. Specimen: blood. The rearrangement joins TRBV5-4 to TRBJ1-4, with D possibly TRBD1 on 5 matching bases. The CDR3 region has the DNA TGTGCCAGCAGCATCGGACAAGCCAATAATGAAAAACTGTTTTTT. Translated, it gives CASSIGQANNEKLFF.